This entry is about one T cell receptor (beta chain). Antigen: not known. This entry comes from a study of graft-versus-host responses after intestinal transplantation. Whole-study findings and limits: GvH clones appeared in recipient marrow, some first in ileum or blood.

The CDR3 contains 17 residues. The repertoire was sequenced with immunoSEQ multiplex PCR; TCRdb's copy has only in-frame clones and lacks some. The data show 12,000 or so clones, 80% seen once. The source was PBMCs, collected about 490 days after intestinal transplant. The chain is built from TRBV21-1 and TRBJ2-7; the table's D call, TRBD1, was not checked against the DNA. TRBV21-1 is marked as a pseudogene. This receptor was obtained from a human patient who received an intestinal transplant, so some T cells may come from the graft donor. The CDR3 DNA follows: TGTGCCAGCAGCAAAAGTAAACGGGACAGGGAAGTCTACGAGCAGTACTTC. The encoded protein is CASSKSKRDREVYEQYF.